The 19 T cell receptor beta chains listed next were all sequenced from one sample in a study of beta chain features in type 1 diabetes. Broader study findings: When Type 1 diabetes patients were examined, their TCRB CDR3s proved moderately but significantly shorter in all four CD4+ subsets.

Which antigens these TCRs recognize remains unknown. The investigators reverse transcribed all of the isolated RNA, so they sequenced expressed TCRB transcripts. Data came from immunoSEQ multiplex PCR; TCRdb stores just in-frame clones and leaves some out. The sample contains some 350,000 clones, around an eighth of which appear only once. Source material: naive CD4+ T cells from blood. The receptors here all came from a woman under 30 with type 1 diabetes.

This clone came up a few times. This chain links TRBV7-6 with TRBJ2-2; TRBD1 is a possible D gene (7 bases). Deletions cut 3 bases from V and 6 bases from J, with 17 bases between. CDR1 is SGHVS, CDR2 FNYEAQ, per germline. The CDR3 consists of 16 residues. In nucleotides, the CDR3 is TGTGCCAGCAGCTTGACAGGGACTCCTCCGTCCGGGGAGCTGTTTTTT. Residues: CASSLTGTPPSGELFF.

This clone came up a few times. The chain carries TRBV7-9 and TRBJ1-2; D not resolved. V gave up 1 base and J gave up 0 bases, with 9 bases separating them. The CDR3 is made up of 15 amino acids. CDR1 SEHNR and CDR2 FQNEAQ come from the germline V gene (reference sequence). CDR3 region: CASSLGAASNYGYTF. CDR3 coding DNA: TGTGCCAGCAGCTTAGGGGCAGCTTCTAACTATGGCTACACCTTC.

In its sample, this clone was seen a few times. The sample has other DNA sequences that encode this CDR3 too. The gene calls are TRBV7-2 and TRBJ2-5; D might be TRBD2 (5 bases). With 5 bases removed from V and 4 bases from J, the gap between germline ends came to 8 bases. Germline-derived CDR1 and CDR2 are SGHTA and FQGNSA. This CDR3 has 12 amino acids. CDR3 sequence (DNA): TGTGCCAGCAGCCCCCGGGGAGAGACCCAGTACTTC. Its protein product is CASSPRGETQYF.

The rearrangement joins TRBV5-4 to TRBJ2-3; 10 nucleotides agree with TRBD2. The CDR3 loop spans 16 amino acids. Germline V CDR1 and CDR2: SGHNT, YYREEE (reference sequence). The V segment lost 1 base and the J segment 2 bases; nucleotides outside the gene matches: 4. CDR3 amino acids: CASSLSLAGATDTQYF. CDR3 sequence (DNA): TGTGCCAGCAGCTTGTCCCTAGCGGGGGCCACAGATACGCAGTATTTT.

This chain uses TRBV5-1 with TRBJ2-5; 7 bases align to TRBD2. V trimming: 0 bases; J trimming: 6 bases; junction bases outside the gene matches: 5. Germline-derived CDR1 and CDR2 are SGHRS and YFSETQ. The CDR3 covers 14 residues. Here the CDR3 reads CASSLGGGKKTQYF. CDR3 nucleotides: TGCGCCAGCAGCTTGGGGGGAGGGAAAAAGACCCAGTACTTC.

CDR3 protein: CASHRGNQPQHF. CDR3 DNA sequence: TGTGCCAGCCACAGGGGCAATCAGCCCCAGCATTTT. The chain uses TRBV19 and TRBJ1-5; possible D gene TRBD1, 6 bases. The CDR3 totals 12 residues. Trimming took 9 bases from V and 2 from J, leaving 8 bases between them. CDR1 is LNHDA, CDR2 SQIVND, per germline (reference sequence).

This clone occurred a few times. This chain joins TRBV6-6 and TRBJ2-7, with TRBD1 identical over 7 bases. The J segment lost 5 bases and the V segment lost 6 bases, leaving 10 bases of the junction unmatched. CDR3 length: 14 amino acids. CDR1 is MNHNY and CDR2 is SVGAGI in the germline V gene (reference sequence). CDR3 protein: CASSQQTGLNEQYV. The CDR3 nucleotides are TGTGCCAGCAGCCAGCAGACAGGGCTCAACGAGCAGTACGTC.

The rearrangement joins TRBV20-1 to TRBJ2-2; D is possibly TRBD2 (5 bases). The CDR3 spans 11 residues. V gave up 5 bases and J gave up 6 bases, with 7 bases separating them. The germline V gene has CDR1 DFQATT and CDR2 SNEGSKA (reference sequence). The CDR3, as DNA: TGCAGTGCTGGGAGATCCGGGGAGCTGTTTTTT. Translated, it gives CSAGRSGELFF.

V and J are TRBV28 and TRBJ2-7, with D possibly TRBD2 on 5 matching bases. Trimming took off 7 bases at V and 0 bases at J, with 7 bases between the two ends. In germline, CDR1 is MDHEN, CDR2 SYDVKM. This CDR3 comprises 12 residues. CDR3: CASKDYSYEQYF. The CDR3 bases are TGTGCCAGCAAAGACTACTCCTACGAGCAGTACTTC.

The CDR3 reads CASSPGSYTEAFF. As DNA, the CDR3 is TGTGCCAGCAGTCCGGGGTCTTACACTGAAGCTTTCTTT. The chain employs TRBV2 and TRBJ1-1; D is undetermined. Trimming stripped 5 bases from V and 3 bases from J, with 10 bases between. Looked up from germline, CDR1 is SNHLY and CDR2 is FYNNEI. CDR3 length equals 13 residues.

Regarding this clone: Other DNA sequences in this sample translate to the same CDR3. The chain carries TRBV30 and TRBJ2-7, with a weak D call TRBD1 (5 bases). CDR1 is GTSNPN and CDR2 is SVGIG in the germline V gene (reference sequence). V lost 0 bases to trimming and J lost 2 bases, with 11 bases between them. CDR3 length equals 14 residues. The chain's CDR3 is CAWSVGTGPYEQYF. DNA for the CDR3: TGTGCCTGGAGTGTAGGCACAGGACCCTACGAGCAGTACTTC.

This clone was counted only a few times. For the CDR3, the DNA is TGCGCCAGCAGCCAAGTATACGGGGGGGAGACCCAGTACTTC. Its translation is CASSQVYGGETQYF. The chain employs TRBV4-3 and TRBJ2-5; the match to TRBD2 covers 7 bases. The V segment lost 1 base and the J segment 5 bases; nucleotides outside the gene matches: 4. The germline CDR1 and CDR2 sequences are LGHNA and YSLEER. CDR3 length: 14 residues.

The CDR3 region has the DNA TGTGCCAGCAGTTTATCCCAATACTATGGCTACACCTTC. This encodes CASSLSQYYGYTF. The genes are TRBV27 and TRBJ1-2; D is ambiguous. V was clipped by 0 bases and J by 3 bases, with 5 bases between them. The CDR3 consists of 13 residues. The germline gives CDR1 MNHEY, CDR2 SMNVEV (reference sequence).

This rearrangement joins TRBV23-1 to TRBJ1-5; TRBD1 is a possible D gene (5 bases). TRBV23-1 is an ORF; its function is uncertain. This CDR3 region has 16 residues. V lost 2 bases and J 0 bases, leaving 11 bases between the germline ends. The chain's CDR3 is CASSQGQGGSNQPQHF. CDR3 in DNA: TGCGCCAGCAGTCAAGGGCAGGGAGGTAGCAATCAGCCCCAGCATTTT.

This clone showed up just a few times. The chain employs TRBV30 and TRBJ1-5; TRBD1 is a possible D gene (5 bases). This CDR3 region has 13 residues. V was trimmed by 8 bases and J by 3 bases, leaving 14 bases between them. Per germline, CDR1 GTSNPN and CDR2 SVGIG (reference sequence). The CDR3 DNA sequence: TGTGCCCTCGCGATCAGGGACAATCAGCCCCAGCATTTT. It specifies CALAIRDNQPQHF.

The gene calls are TRBV30 and TRBJ2-4, with 14 bases identical to TRBD2. Germline lookup yields CDR1 GTSNPN and CDR2 SVGIG (reference sequence). With V trimmed by 5 bases and J by 16 bases, 7 bases remained unmatched. The CDR3 is made up of 12 amino acids. The DNA for the CDR3 is TGTGCCTGGGGGACTAGCGGGAGTTTGAAATACTTC. Encoded protein: CAWGTSGSLKYF.

This clone has a handful of counts. This sequence joins TRBV13 and TRBJ2-1; weak D call: TRBD1 (5 bases). Trimming pared 3 bases from V and 5 bases from J, leaving 8 bases between. Germline lookup yields CDR1 PRHDT and CDR2 FYEKMQ (reference sequence). This CDR3 is built from 13 residues. CDR3 sequence (DNA): TGTGCCAGCAGCTTCGACAGAAACAATGAGCAGTTCTTC. Amino acid sequence: CASSFDRNNEQFF.

The chain joins TRBV9 to TRBJ2-3; D gene unclear. V lost 0 bases and J 3 bases, leaving 11 bases between the germline ends. The germline V gene has CDR1 SGDLS and CDR2 YYNGEE. This CDR3 has 15 residues. The CDR3 DNA reads as TGTGCCAGCAGCGTAGGCACACCGATGACAGATACGCAGTATTTT. Its translation: CASSVGTPMTDTQYF.

This chain connects TRBV29-1 to TRBJ2-4, with 9 bases that match TRBD2. Trimming removed 5 bases from V and 6 bases from J; junction bases left unmatched: 5. Germline CDR1 and CDR2: SQVTM and ANQGSEA. The CDR3 length is 13 residues. CDR3 in amino acids: CSVRLAGTNIQYF. In DNA form, the CDR3 reads TGCAGCGTTCGCCTAGCGGGGACAAACATTCAGTACTTC.